This T cell receptor (beta chain) was retrieved from a study of cytomegalovirus exposure and HLA in healthy donors. In the study overall: Of all 400 or so donors who were genotyped, around 82% belonged to the Caucasian-associated ancestry cluster. Study conclusions and caveats: Follow-up analysis later connected one missense variant in DCLRE1C with trimming of TCR beta V- and J-genes. Sequencing had likely introduced a cluster of highly shared sequence variants as an artifact.

The PCR used 60 Vbeta and 13 Jbeta primers. Clones were read by immunoSEQ multiplex PCR, and TCRdb kept only the in-frame ones, dropping some. This table holds about 220,000 clones, 65% to 75% found once. About this clone: Its cognate antigen is unknown.

The clonotype was recovered from a woman aged 25 to 45 in good health and CMV-seronegative. Sequencing was carried out using PBMCs.

The CDR3 loop reads CASSLAASADTQYF. CDR3 DNA sequence: TGTGCCAGCAGCTTGGCAGCTAGTGCAGATACGCAGTATTTT. The chain couples TRBV5-6 to TRBJ2-3; D gene ambiguous. Deletions cut 0 bases from V and 4 bases from J, with 9 bases between. This CDR3 spans 14 amino acids. CDR1 is SGHDT, CDR2 YYEEEE, per germline.